Listed below are T cell receptor beta chains from one sample, sequenced in a study of blood T cells in healthy people across ages. One entry per CDR3 protein, called by TCRdb with MiXCR from the 5' RACE reads. Counted here are 710,000 or so distinct CDR3 sequences, about a fifth occurring once; the ten biggest clones make up roughly 22%. Sample: blood. The receptors stem from a man between 65 and 80 years old in good health. CDR3s include the opening cysteine and the closing phenylalanine or tryptophan. The D gene is left open where the match is weak. Expanded clones get a size class; other rows say once, few or many, or leave the size out.

clone_size cdr3_length d_call j_call v_call cdr3_aa cdr3_nt
few 13 . TRBJ2-5 TRBV4-2 CASSQDSEETQYF TGTGCCAGCAGCCAAGATAGTGAAGAGACCCAGTACTTC
. 15 . TRBJ1-4 TRBV12-3/TRBV12-4 CASSLEAALDEKLFF TGTGCCAGCAGTTTGGAAGCGGCCTTAGATGAAAAACTGTTTTTT
few 13 TRBD1 TRBJ1-2 TRBV6-1 CASSAYRGHGYTF TGTGCCAGCAGTGCCTACAGGGGGCACGGCTACACCTTC
few 14 . TRBJ1-4 TRBV5-1 CASSTEATNEKLFF TGCGCCAGCAGCACCGAAGCAACTAATGAAAAACTGTTTTTT
many 13 . TRBJ1-2 TRBV12-3/TRBV12-4 CASSPDANYGYTF TGTGCCAGCAGTCCAGACGCTAACTATGGCTACACCTTC
many 13 TRBD1 TRBJ1-1 TRBV7-3 CASSGQGATEAFF TGTGCCAGCTCGGGGCAGGGGGCAACTGAAGCTTTCTTT
. 15 TRBD2 TRBJ2-7 TRBV2 CASRDLAGANYEQYF TGTGCCAGCAGGGATCTAGCGGGGGCCAACTACGAGCAGTACTTC
. 17 TRBD1 TRBJ1-4 TRBV4-1 CASSHGSGQASNEKLFF TGCGCCAGCAGCCACGGTTCCGGACAGGCCTCTAATGAAAAACTGTTTTTT
many 12 . TRBJ2-3 TRBV3-1 CASSQVQGTQYF TGTGCCAGCAGCCAAGTTCAAGGTACGCAGTATTTT
. 13 . TRBJ1-1 TRBV12-3/TRBV12-4 CASSLGQIGEAFF TGTGCCAGCAGTTTAGGACAGATCGGTGAAGCTTTCTTT
few 14 . TRBJ2-1 TRBV2 CASSERLTANEQFF TGTGCCAGCAGTGAAAGGTTGACAGCAAATGAGCAGTTCTTC
few 14 . TRBJ2-5 TRBV12-3/TRBV12-4 CASSLDPDMGTQYF TGTGCCAGTAGTTTAGATCCTGACATGGGCACCCAGTACTTC
. 15 . TRBJ1-6 TRBV7-2 CASSSRVAESSPLHF TGTGCCAGCAGCTCCCGGGTAGCCGAGAGTTCACCCCTCCACTTT
. 17 TRBD2 TRBJ2-5 TRBV2 CASSDLGLAVYQETQYF TGTGCCAGCAGTGATTTGGGACTAGCGGTTTACCAAGAGACCCAGTACTTC
few 15 . TRBJ2-6 TRBV3-1 CASSLMRSGANVLTF TGTGCCAGCAGCCTGATGAGATCTGGGGCCAACGTCCTGACTTTC
few 14 TRBD1 TRBJ1-2 TRBV20-1 CSAPPKGASYGYTF TGCAGTGCCCCCCCTAAGGGGGCTAGCTATGGCTACACCTTC
few 15 . TRBJ2-1 TRBV10-3 CAISESPGRGNEQFF TGTGCCATCAGTGAGTCTCCCGGGAGAGGCAATGAGCAGTTCTTC
. 16 TRBD2 TRBJ2-5 TRBV6-6 CASRQPSREGKKTQYF TGTGCCAGCAGGCAACCGTCCAGGGAGGGTAAAAAGACCCAGTACTTC
few 13 . TRBJ2-5 TRBV12-3/TRBV12-4 CASRLDSFETQYF TGTGCCAGCAGACTGGACAGCTTTGAGACCCAGTACTTC
. 19 TRBD2 TRBJ2-1 TRBV6-5 CASSYPETSGGGIYNEQFF TGTGCCAGCAGTTACCCTGAGACTAGCGGGGGGGGGATCTACAATGAGCAGTTCTTC
many 12 . TRBJ2-5 TRBV5-1 CASSLGPETQYF TGTGCCAGCAGCTTAGGCCCCGAGACCCAGTACTTC
. 15 . TRBJ1-2 TRBV4-1 CASSQEFGQLYGYTF TGCGCCAGCAGCCAAGAGTTCGGGCAGTTATATGGCTACACCTTC
many 14 . TRBJ1-2 TRBV29-1 CSAEGGFPSYGYTF TGCAGCGCCGAGGGAGGATTTCCAAGCTATGGCTACACCTTC
. 14 . TRBJ1-1 TRBV5-1 CASSLNRAETEAFF TGCGCCAGCAGCTTAAACAGGGCGGAGACTGAAGCTTTCTTT
. 15 . TRBJ1-1 TRBV12-3/TRBV12-4 CASSLDRGLTYEAFF TGTGCCAGCAGTTTAGATAGGGGTCTGACTTATGAAGCTTTCTTT
. 14 . TRBJ1-5 TRBV12-3/TRBV12-4 CASSFRSSNQPQHF TGTGCCAGCAGTTTTCGCTCTAGCAATCAGCCCCAGCATTTT
many 14 TRBD1 TRBJ1-5 TRBV12-3/TRBV12-4 CASSLGTGNQPQHF TGTGCCAGCAGCCTAGGGACAGGGAATCAGCCCCAGCATTTT
. 16 TRBD1 TRBJ1-1 TRBV12-3/TRBV12-4 CASSLSTGSDMAEAFF TGTGCCAGCAGCCTCTCGACAGGGTCGGATATGGCTGAAGCTTTCTTT
. 15 . TRBJ2-3 TRBV14 CASSQGVSSADTQYF TGTGCCAGCAGCCAAGGTGTTAGTTCGGCAGATACGCAGTATTTT